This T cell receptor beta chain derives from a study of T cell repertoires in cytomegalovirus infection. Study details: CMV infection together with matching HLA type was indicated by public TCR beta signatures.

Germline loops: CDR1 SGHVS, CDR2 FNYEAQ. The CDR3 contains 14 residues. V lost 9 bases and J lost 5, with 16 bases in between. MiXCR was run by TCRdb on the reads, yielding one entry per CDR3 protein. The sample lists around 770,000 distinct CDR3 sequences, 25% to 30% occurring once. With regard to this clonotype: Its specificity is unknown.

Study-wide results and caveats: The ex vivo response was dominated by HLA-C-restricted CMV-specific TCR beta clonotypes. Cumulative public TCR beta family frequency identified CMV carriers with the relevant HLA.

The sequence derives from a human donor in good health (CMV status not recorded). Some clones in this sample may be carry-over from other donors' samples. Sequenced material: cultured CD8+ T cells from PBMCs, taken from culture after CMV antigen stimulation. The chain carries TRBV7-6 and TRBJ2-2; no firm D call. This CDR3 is CASSTPGPTGELFF. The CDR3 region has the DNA TGTGCCAGTAGCACCCCGGGCCCGACCGGGGAGCTGTTTTTT.